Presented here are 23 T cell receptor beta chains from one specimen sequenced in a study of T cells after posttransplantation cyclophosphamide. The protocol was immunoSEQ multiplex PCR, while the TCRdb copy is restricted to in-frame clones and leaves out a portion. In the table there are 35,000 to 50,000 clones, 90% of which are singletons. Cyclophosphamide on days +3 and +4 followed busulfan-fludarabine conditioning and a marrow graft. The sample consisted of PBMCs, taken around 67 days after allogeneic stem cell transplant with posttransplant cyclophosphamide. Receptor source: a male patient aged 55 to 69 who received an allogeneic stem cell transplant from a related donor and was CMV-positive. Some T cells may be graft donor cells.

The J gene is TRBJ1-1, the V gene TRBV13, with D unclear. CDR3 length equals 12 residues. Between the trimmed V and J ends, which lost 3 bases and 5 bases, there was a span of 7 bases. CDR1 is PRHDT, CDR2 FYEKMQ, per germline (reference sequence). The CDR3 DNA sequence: TGTGCCAGCAGCTTCTTCGGTACTGAAGCTTTCTTT. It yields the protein CASSFFGTEAFF.

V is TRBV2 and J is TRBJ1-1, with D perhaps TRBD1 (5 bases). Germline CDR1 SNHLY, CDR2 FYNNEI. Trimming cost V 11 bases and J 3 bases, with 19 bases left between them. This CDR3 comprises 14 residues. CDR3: CAGIGQSFDTEAFF. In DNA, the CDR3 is TGTGCCGGAATAGGACAATCTTTTGACACTGAAGCTTTCTTT.

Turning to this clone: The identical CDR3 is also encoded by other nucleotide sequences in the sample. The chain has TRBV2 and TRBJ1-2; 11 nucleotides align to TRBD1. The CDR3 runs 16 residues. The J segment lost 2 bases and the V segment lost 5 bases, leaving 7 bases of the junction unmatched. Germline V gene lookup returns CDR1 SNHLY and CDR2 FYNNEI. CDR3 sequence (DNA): TGTGCCAGCAGTCGCACCGGGACAGGGGGGAACTATGGCTACACCTTC. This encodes CASSRTGTGGNYGYTF.

The CDR3 sequence is CASSVSQGPYEQYV. The CDR3 bases are TGTGCCAGCAGCGTCTCACAGGGGCCCTACGAGCAGTACGTC. This chain uses TRBV11-2 with TRBJ2-7; 7 positions match TRBD1. This CDR3 contains 14 residues. V dropped 5 bases and J dropped 2; count of bases not matched to a gene: 6. Per the germline V gene, CDR1 is SGHAT and CDR2 is FQNNGV.

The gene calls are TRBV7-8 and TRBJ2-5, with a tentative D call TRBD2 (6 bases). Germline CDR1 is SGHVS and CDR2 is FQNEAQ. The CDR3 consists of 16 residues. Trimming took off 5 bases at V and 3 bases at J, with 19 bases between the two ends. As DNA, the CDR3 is TGTGCCAGCAGCCGATCCTTTTTGTGGGGGGAAGAGACCCAGTACTTC. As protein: CASSRSFLWGEETQYF.

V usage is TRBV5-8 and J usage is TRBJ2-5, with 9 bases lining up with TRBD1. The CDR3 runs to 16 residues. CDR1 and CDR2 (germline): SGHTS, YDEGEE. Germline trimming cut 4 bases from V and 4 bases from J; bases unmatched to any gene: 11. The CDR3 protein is CASSAGTGFGGETQYF. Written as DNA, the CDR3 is TGTGCCAGCAGCGCGGGGACAGGGTTTGGAGGAGAGACCCAGTACTTC. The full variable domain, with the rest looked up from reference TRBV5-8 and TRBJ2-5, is EAGVTQSPTHLIKTRGQQATLRCSPISGHTSVYWYQQALGLGLQFLLWYDEGEERNRGNFPPRFSGRQFPNYSSELNVNALELEDSALYLCASSAGTGFGGETQYFGPGTRLLVL.

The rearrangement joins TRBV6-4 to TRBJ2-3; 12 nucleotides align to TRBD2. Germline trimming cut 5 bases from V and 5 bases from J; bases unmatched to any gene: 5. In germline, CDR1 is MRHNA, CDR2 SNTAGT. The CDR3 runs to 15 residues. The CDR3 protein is CASSRTSGAGDTQYF. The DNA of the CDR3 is TGTGCCAGCAGTCGGACTAGCGGGGCGGGAGATACGCAGTATTTT.

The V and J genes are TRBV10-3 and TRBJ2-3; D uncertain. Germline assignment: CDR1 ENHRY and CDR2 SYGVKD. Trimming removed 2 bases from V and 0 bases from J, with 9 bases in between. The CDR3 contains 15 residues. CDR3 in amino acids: CAISEPSFSTDTQYF. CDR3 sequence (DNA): TGTGCCATCAGTGAGCCCTCGTTTAGCACAGATACGCAGTATTTT.

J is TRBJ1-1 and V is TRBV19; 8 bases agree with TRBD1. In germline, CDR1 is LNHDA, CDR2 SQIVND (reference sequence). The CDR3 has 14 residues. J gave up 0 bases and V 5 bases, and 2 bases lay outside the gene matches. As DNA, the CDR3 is TGTGCCAGTAGTCGGGGACAGGTGAACACTGAAGCTTTCTTT. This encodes CASSRGQVNTEAFF.

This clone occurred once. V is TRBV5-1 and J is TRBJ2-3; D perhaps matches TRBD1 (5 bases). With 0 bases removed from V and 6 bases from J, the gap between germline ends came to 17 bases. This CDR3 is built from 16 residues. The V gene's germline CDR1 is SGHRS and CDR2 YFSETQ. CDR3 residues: CASSLAIGALRDTQYF. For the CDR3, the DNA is TGCGCCAGCAGCTTGGCTATAGGGGCCCTCCGCGATACGCAGTATTTT.

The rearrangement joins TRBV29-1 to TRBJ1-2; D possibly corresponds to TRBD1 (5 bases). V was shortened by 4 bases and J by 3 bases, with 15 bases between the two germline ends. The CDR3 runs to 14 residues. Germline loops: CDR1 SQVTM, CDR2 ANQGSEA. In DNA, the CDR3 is TGCAGCGTTGGAACAGGTGGGAGGTACTATGGCTACACCTTC. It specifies CSVGTGGRYYGYTF.

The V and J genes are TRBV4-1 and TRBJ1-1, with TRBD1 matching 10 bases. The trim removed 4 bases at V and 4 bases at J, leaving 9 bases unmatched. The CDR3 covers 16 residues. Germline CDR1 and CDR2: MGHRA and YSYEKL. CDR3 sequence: CASSRGQGGVGTEAFF. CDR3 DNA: TGCGCCAGCAGCCGAGGACAGGGGGGGGTGGGCACTGAAGCTTTCTTT.

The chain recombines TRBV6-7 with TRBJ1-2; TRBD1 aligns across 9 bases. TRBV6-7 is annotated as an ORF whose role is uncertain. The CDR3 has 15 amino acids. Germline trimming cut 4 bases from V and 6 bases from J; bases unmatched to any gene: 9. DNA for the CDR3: TGTGCCAGCAGTTTAGGGGACAGGGATGAAGATGGCTACACCTTC. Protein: CASSLGDRDEDGYTF.

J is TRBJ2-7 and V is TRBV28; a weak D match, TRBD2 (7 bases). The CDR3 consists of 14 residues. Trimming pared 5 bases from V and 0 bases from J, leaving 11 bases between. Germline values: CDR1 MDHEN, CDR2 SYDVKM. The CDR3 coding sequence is TGTGCCAGCAGTAGGGGGGACTACTCCTACGAGCAGTACTTC. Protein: CASSRGDYSYEQYF.

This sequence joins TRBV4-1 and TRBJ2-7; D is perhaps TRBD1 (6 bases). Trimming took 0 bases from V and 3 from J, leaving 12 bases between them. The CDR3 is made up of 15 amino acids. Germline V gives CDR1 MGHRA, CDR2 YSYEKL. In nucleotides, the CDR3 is TGCGCCAGCAGCCAAGATATGACAGGACTCTACGAGCAGTACTTC. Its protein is CASSQDMTGLYEQYF.

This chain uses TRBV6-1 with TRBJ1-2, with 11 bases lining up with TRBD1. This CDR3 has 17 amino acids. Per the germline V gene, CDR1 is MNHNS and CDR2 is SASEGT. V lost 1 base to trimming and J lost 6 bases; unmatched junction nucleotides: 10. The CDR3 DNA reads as TGTGCCAGCAGTGAAGTCGGACAGGGGGCTGTAGTAGATGGCTACACCTTC. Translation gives CASSEVGQGAVVDGYTF.

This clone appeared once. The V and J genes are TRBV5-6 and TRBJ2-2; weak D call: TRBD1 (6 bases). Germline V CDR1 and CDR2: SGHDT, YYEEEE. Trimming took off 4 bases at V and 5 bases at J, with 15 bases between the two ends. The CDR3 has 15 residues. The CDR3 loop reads CASSSYLTGTGELFF. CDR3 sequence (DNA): TGTGCCAGCAGCAGTTACTTGACAGGAACCGGGGAGCTGTTTTTT.

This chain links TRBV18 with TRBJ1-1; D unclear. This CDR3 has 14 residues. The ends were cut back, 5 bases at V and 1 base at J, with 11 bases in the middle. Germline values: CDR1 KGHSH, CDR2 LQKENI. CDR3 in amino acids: CASSSGGENTEAFF. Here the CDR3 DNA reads TGTGCCAGCTCATCCGGCGGGGAGAACACTGAAGCTTTCTTT.

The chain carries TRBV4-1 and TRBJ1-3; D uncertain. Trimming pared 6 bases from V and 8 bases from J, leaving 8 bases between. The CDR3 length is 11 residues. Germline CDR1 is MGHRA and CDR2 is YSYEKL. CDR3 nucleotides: TGCGCCAGCAGAACGGGTGACACCATATATTTT. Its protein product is CASRTGDTIYF.

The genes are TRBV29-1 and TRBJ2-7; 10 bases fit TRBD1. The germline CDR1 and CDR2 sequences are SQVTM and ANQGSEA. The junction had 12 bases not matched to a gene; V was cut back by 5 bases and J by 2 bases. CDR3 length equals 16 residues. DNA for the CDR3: TGCAGCGTTTGCGGGACAGGGGACAGCGAGACCTACGAGCAGTACTTC. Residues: CSVCGTGDSETYEQYF.

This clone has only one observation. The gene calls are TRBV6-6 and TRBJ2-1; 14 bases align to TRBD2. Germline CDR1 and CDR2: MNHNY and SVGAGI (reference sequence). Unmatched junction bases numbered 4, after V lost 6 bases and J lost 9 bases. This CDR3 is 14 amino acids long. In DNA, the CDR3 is TGTGCCAGCAGGGGGACTAGCGGGGGTGGTGAGCAGTTCTTC. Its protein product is CASRGTSGGGEQFF.

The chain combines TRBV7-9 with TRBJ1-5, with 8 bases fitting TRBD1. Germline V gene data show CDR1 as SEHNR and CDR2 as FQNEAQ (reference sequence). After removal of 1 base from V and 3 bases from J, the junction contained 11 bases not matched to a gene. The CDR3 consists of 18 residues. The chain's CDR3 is CASSLVDRGFHINQPQHF. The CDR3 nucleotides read TGTGCCAGCAGCTTAGTAGACAGGGGTTTCCATATCAATCAGCCCCAGCATTTT. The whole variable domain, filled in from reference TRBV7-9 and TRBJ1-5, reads DTGVSQNPRHKITKRGQNVTFRCDPISEHNRLYWYRQTLGQGPEFLTYFQNEAQLEKSRLLSDRFSAERPKGSFSTLEIQRTEQGDSAMYLCASSLVDRGFHINQPQHFGDGTRLSIL.

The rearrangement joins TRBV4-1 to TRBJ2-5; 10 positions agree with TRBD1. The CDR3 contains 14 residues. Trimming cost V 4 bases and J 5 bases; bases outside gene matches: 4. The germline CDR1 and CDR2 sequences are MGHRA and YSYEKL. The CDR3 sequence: CASSLGQGYETQYF. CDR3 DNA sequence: TGCGCCAGCAGCCTGGGACAGGGGTACGAGACCCAGTACTTC.